These 12 T cell receptor beta chains were sequenced from one sample in a study of blood T cell repertoires in COVID-19. Produced via immunoSEQ multiplex PCR; TCRdb's table is partial and in-frame only. This sample has hundreds of thousands of clones, with just under 90% found just once. Sequencing was done on a sample of PBMCs or T cells enriched from blood (not recorded which). Source of these receptors: a woman younger than 45 who had recovered from COVID-19.

The sample holds one count of this clone. The chain has TRBV14 and TRBJ1-3, with a possible D match to TRBD1 (5 bases). CDR1 and CDR2 (germline): SGHDN, FVKESK. CDR3 length equals 15 residues. Trimming took 2 bases from V and 2 from J, leaving 10 bases between them. In nucleotides, the CDR3 is TGTGCCAGCAGCCAACAGGGTTGGGCTGGAAACACCATATATTTT. It is translated as CASSQQGWAGNTIYF.

The chain uses TRBV24-1 and TRBJ1-5, with 9 bases identical to TRBD1. The CDR3 consists of 16 residues. The V gene's germline CDR1 is KGHDR and CDR2 SFDVKD. The trim removed 0 bases at V and 4 bases at J, leaving 3 bases unmatched. This chain's CDR3 is CATSDLGTGINQPQHF. For the CDR3, the DNA is TGTGCCACCAGTGATTTGGGGACAGGGATAAATCAGCCCCAGCATTTT.

The count of this clone is one. This chain connects TRBV18 to TRBJ2-1; 7 bases match TRBD2. The CDR3 length is 16 residues. CDR1 and CDR2 (germline): KGHSH, LQKENI. J gave up 4 bases and V 5 bases, and 11 bases lay outside the gene matches. CDR3 in DNA: TGTGCCAGCTCATTGATTCTAGCGGACACATACAATGAGCAGTTCTTC. Encoded protein: CASSLILADTYNEQFF.

This rearrangement joins TRBV19 to TRBJ1-2; D possibly corresponds to TRBD1 (5 bases). The germline V gene has CDR1 LNHDA and CDR2 SQIVND (reference sequence). The V end lost 3 bases, the J end lost 4 bases, and 15 bases lay between the germline ends. CDR3 length equals 15 residues. CDR3 DNA sequence: TGTGCCAGTAGTATTAAGGGAGGGACGGGCTATGGCTACACCTTC. Its protein is CASSIKGGTGYGYTF. The full variable domain, completed using reference TRBV19 and TRBJ1-2, is DGGITQSPKYLFRKEGQNVTLSCEQNLNHDAMYWYRQDPGQGLRLIYYSQIVNDFQKGDIAEGYSVSREKKESFPLTVTSAQKNPTAFYLCASSIKGGTGYGYTFGSGTRLTVV.

The gene calls are TRBV18 and TRBJ2-2, with D unclear. Germline CDR1 is KGHSH and CDR2 is LQKENI. This CDR3 region has 14 residues. The V and J ends lost 5 bases and 0 bases respectively, with 7 bases between them. CDR3 DNA: TGTGCCAGCTCAGGGCTAACGAACACCGGGGAGCTGTTTTTT. The encoded protein is CASSGLTNTGELFF.

This sequence joins TRBV19 and TRBJ1-6; tentative D call: TRBD1 (6 bases). V gave up 4 bases and J gave up 7 bases, with 11 bases separating them. The CDR3 is 14 residues long. The germline V gene encodes CDR1 LNHDA and CDR2 SQIVND (reference sequence). CDR3 sequence: CASSRGTGNSPLHF. CDR3 nucleotide sequence: TGTGCCAGTAGTAGAGGAACAGGGAATTCACCCCTCCACTTT. Complete variable domain (other parts from reference TRBV19 and TRBJ1-6): DGGITQSPKYLFRKEGQNVTLSCEQNLNHDAMYWYRQDPGQGLRLIYYSQIVNDFQKGDIAEGYSVSREKKESFPLTVTSAQKNPTAFYLCASSRGTGNSPLHFGNGTRLTVT.

The chain joins TRBV5-1 to TRBJ2-7; 8 bases agree with TRBD1. V lost 2 bases to trimming and J lost 5 bases; unmatched junction nucleotides: 6. The CDR3 extends over 14 amino acids. Germline V gene data show CDR1 as SGHRS and CDR2 as YFSETQ. DNA for the CDR3: TGCGCCAGCAGCTTATTTCCAGGGGGCCACGAGCAGTACTTC. Its translation is CASSLFPGGHEQYF.

Remarks on this clone: A much larger clone is a single base away; this may be a read error. This same CDR3 is encoded by further DNA sequences in the sample. CDR3 in DNA: TGTGCCAGCTCACCCGACAGGGACTATGGCTACACCTTC. This translates into CASSPDRDYGYTF. The chain carries TRBV18 and TRBJ1-2, with 7 positions matching TRBD1. CDR3 length: 13 residues. The junction had 1 base not matched to a gene; V was cut back by 3 bases and J by 3 bases. Germline CDR1 KGHSH, CDR2 LQKENI.

J is TRBJ2-7 and V is TRBV11-1; 8 bases line up with TRBD1. After removal of 6 bases from V and 5 bases from J, the junction contained 15 bases not matched to a gene. The germline gives CDR1 SGHAT, CDR2 FQDESV (reference sequence). The CDR3 runs 16 residues. In DNA form, the CDR3 reads TGTGCCAGCAGTTCAGGTTGGCAGGGGGCAGCCCACGAGCAGTACTTC. The encoded protein is CASSSGWQGAAHEQYF.

This clone appeared once. V gene TRBV27 combines with J gene TRBJ1-4; 7 bases agree with TRBD1. CDR3 length: 16 residues. CDR1 and CDR2 (germline): MNHEY, SMNVEV (reference sequence). V lost 3 bases, J lost 8 bases, and 12 bases stayed unmatched. This chain's CDR3 is CASSFRSTTGLEKLFF. DNA for the CDR3: TGTGCCAGCAGTTTTCGGTCAACGACAGGGTTAGAAAAACTGTTTTTT.

A few counts support this clone. The V and J genes are TRBV10-1 and TRBJ2-7; no firm D call. V was cut by 3 bases and J by 3 bases, with 15 bases left in between. The CDR3 extends over 15 amino acids. Germline CDR1 is WNHNN and CDR2 is SYGVQD (reference sequence). In nucleotides, the CDR3 is TGCGCCAGCAGTGATTGGGCAAATCACGGCTACGAGCAGTACTTC. Its protein product is CASSDWANHGYEQYF.

The V call is TRBV6-2 or TRBV6-3, the J call TRBJ2-3; no clear D gene. From germline, CDR1 is MNHEY and CDR2 SVGEGT. CDR3 length: 15 amino acids. Trimming shortened V by 4 bases and J by 0 bases, and 11 bases separated the two germline ends. Written as DNA, the CDR3 is TGTGCCAGCAGTTCACCGACACGGAGCACAGATACGCAGTATTTT. It encodes CASSSPTRSTDTQYF.